This TCR beta chain emerged from a study of T cell repertoires in cytomegalovirus infection (dated by TCRdb to between 2018 and 2021). A note on the overall study: The peptide stimulations were aimed at well-studied HLA-B-restricted epitopes as well as recently identified HLA-C-restricted CMV epitopes, whose presentation resists viral immunomodulation. Donor HLA type was relevant to the analysis, as public TCR beta signatures indicated carriage of CMV infection together with the matching HLA type. Summary of the overall study and its limitations: In both this cohort and an independent cohort of some 350 donors, the cumulative frequency of public TCR beta family members distinguished carriers of CMV infection plus the relevant HLA type. In the ex vivo response, HLA-C-restricted CMV-specific TCR beta clonotypes were dominant, and in two of eight donors the single most frequent clonotype came from this HLA-C-restricted group.

The reads were generated on an Illumina HiSeq 1500. Starting from the raw public reads, TCRdb applied fastp trimming at Q25, assembled clones with MiXCR and retained in-frame beta chains. Every distinct CDR3 protein forms one entry, paired with its most common genes and DNA. The sample contains approximately 110,000 distinct CDR3 sequences, 30% to 40% of them found a single time. In total, the top ten clones hold 58% of the sample. A word on this clonotype: The clone's antigen remains unknown. Per-base qualities were not stored, and no clone one base away is much larger.

The CDR3 contains 15 residues, cysteine and phenylalanine counted. Just the 45-base CDR3 DNA is kept, in frame starting at base 1. The germline V gene supplies CDR1 SNHLY and CDR2 FYNNEI. V gives up 4 bases and J gives up 6 bases, and the segment between their germline ends measures 18 bases. The treatment or condition label here, explained by the study, means: in vitro stimulation with specific CMV peptide epitopes to enrich CMV-specific T cells. The receptor's source is a human donor in good health (CMV status not recorded). Some clones in this sample may be carry-over from other donors' samples. Sequences were derived from CD8+ T cells from cultured PBMCs, sampled from culture after CMV antigen stimulation. The sequence is built from TRBV2 and TRBJ1-1; a tentative D match to TRBD1 spans 6 bases. The CDR3 corresponds to CASSVVGALLAEAFF. The DNA reads as follows: TGTGCCAGCAGTGTAGTGGGGGCTCTCTTAGCTGAAGCTTTCTTT.